The 26 T cell receptor beta chains listed next were all sequenced from one sample in a study of cytomegalovirus exposure and HLA in healthy donors (TCRdb year 2017). Library preparation used the immunoSEQ multiplex PCR assay. The multiplex PCR relied on a mix of 60 forward primers for TCR Vbeta segments and 13 reverse primers for TCR Jbeta segments. The table comes from immuneACCESS by way of TCRdb, which keeps in-frame sequences with V and J called. Part of the clones is missing from these tables; in studies checked, under half for an unresolved V gene and the rest for unknown reasons. The sample table lists 30,000 or so clones, around two thirds of them with a count of one. Of the sample, about a fifth falls within the top ten clones. Sequencing input: PBMCs. These TCRs come from a man over 45 in good health and CMV-seropositive.

The chain carries TRBV7-9 and TRBJ1-2; D perhaps matches TRBD1 (5 bases). Per the germline V gene, CDR1 is SEHNR and CDR2 is FQNEAQ (reference sequence). Trimming removed 2 bases at V and 5 bases at J, with 18 bases between. This CDR3 is 16 amino acids long. As DNA, the CDR3 is TGTGCCAGCAGCTTACCAGGACAAGAAAGCGCTTATGGCTACACCTTC. Protein sequence: CASSLPGQESAYGYTF. The whole variable domain, filled in from reference TRBV7-9 and TRBJ1-2, reads DTGVSQNPRHKITKRGQNVTFRCDPISEHNRLYWYRQTLGQGPEFLTYFQNEAQLEKSRLLSDRFSAERPKGSFSTLEIQRTEQGDSAMYLCASSLPGQESAYGYTFGSGTRLTVV.

The chain couples TRBV30 to TRBJ1-5; D perhaps matches TRBD1 (6 bases). This CDR3 is 13 amino acids long. V gave up 2 bases and J gave up 4 bases, with 9 bases separating them. Germline V gene data show CDR1 as GTSNPN and CDR2 as SVGIG (reference sequence). The CDR3 is CAWSFTGNQPQHF. The CDR3, as DNA: TGTGCCTGGAGTTTTACAGGGAATCAGCCCCAGCATTTT.

The chain combines TRBV7-8 with TRBJ1-5, with D maybe TRBD1 (5 bases). CDR3 length equals 14 residues. Germline V CDR1 and CDR2: SGHVS, FQNEAQ. Trimming cost V 3 bases and J 5 bases, with 11 bases left between them. CDR3 bases: TGTGCCAGCAGCTTCCCTGGGGCCCATCAGCCCCAGCATTTT. This sequence encodes CASSFPGAHQPQHF.

V usage is TRBV27 and J usage is TRBJ2-7; D call uncertain. Germline loops: CDR1 MNHEY, CDR2 SMNVEV (reference sequence). V lost 3 bases to trimming and J lost 1 base, with 10 bases between them. The CDR3 totals 14 residues. The CDR3 nucleotides are TGTGCCAGCAGTTTGAACTATCCATCCTACGAGCAGTACTTC. Translation: CASSLNYPSYEQYF.

A few counts support this clone. The chain combines TRBV5-1 with TRBJ2-1; 13 nucleotides align to TRBD2. The germline V gene has CDR1 SGHRS and CDR2 YFSETQ. CDR3 length: 15 amino acids. V lost 4 bases, J lost 10 bases, and 8 bases stayed unmatched. Here the CDR3 DNA reads TGCGCCAGCAGCCTACTAGCGGGGGGGCCGGAGGAGCAGTTCTTC. Encoded protein: CASSLLAGGPEEQFF. The whole variable domain, remainder taken from reference TRBV5-1 and TRBJ2-1, is KAGVTQTPRYLIKTRGQQVTLSCSPISGHRSVSWYQQTPGQGLQFLFEYFSETQRNKGNFPGRFSGRQFSNSRSEMNVSTLELGDSALYLCASSLLAGGPEEQFFGPGTRLTVL.

The V gene is TRBV29-1, the J gene TRBJ1-1; 10 bases map to TRBD1. V dropped 5 bases and J dropped 12; count of bases not matched to a gene: 3. This CDR3 contains 10 residues. The germline V gene has CDR1 SQVTM and CDR2 ANQGSEA. DNA of the CDR3: TGCAGCGTTAGGACAGGGGGAACTTTCTTT. Amino acids: CSVRTGGTFF. Full variable domain (missing parts from reference TRBV29-1 and TRBJ1-1): SAVISQKPSRDICQRGTSLTIQCQVDSQVTMMFWYRQQPGQSLTLIATANQGSEATYESGFVIDKFPISRPNLTFSTLTVSNMSPEDSSIYLCSVRTGGTFFGQGTRLTVV.

The chain has TRBV29-1 and TRBJ2-7, with D maybe TRBD1 (6 bases). V gave up 4 bases and J gave up 3 bases, with 13 bases separating them. This CDR3 spans 13 amino acids. Germline CDR1 reads SQVTM; CDR2 reads ANQGSEA. CDR3 DNA: TGCAGCGTTGCTCCAGGGGCAAACTACGAGCAGTACTTC. Protein: CSVAPGANYEQYF.

The chain couples TRBV5-6 to TRBJ1-2, with 7 bases lining up with TRBD1. From germline, CDR1 is SGHDT and CDR2 YYEEEE. The CDR3 has 13 residues. With V trimmed by 0 bases and J by 8 bases, 4 bases remained unmatched. CDR3 sequence reads: CASSLDRGLGYTF. The CDR3 bases are TGTGCCAGCAGCTTGGACAGGGGATTAGGCTACACCTTC.

The chain carries TRBV11-1 and TRBJ2-5; TRBD2 matches at 12 bases. The germline V gene encodes CDR1 SGHAT and CDR2 FQDESV (reference sequence). The CDR3 extends over 15 amino acids. V shed 5 bases, J shed 3 bases, and the junction held 4 bases outside the gene matches. DNA of the CDR3: TGTGCCAGCAGCAGGCGACTAGCGGGGGAAGAGACCCAGTACTTC. Translated, it gives CASSRRLAGEETQYF. Full variable domain (rest looked up from reference TRBV11-1 and TRBJ2-5): EAEVAQSPRYKITEKSQAVAFWCDPISGHATLYWYRQILGQGPELLVQFQDESVVDDSQLPKDRFSAERLKGVDSTLKIQPAELGDSAMYLCASSRRLAGEETQYFGPGTRLLVL.

The chain recombines TRBV2 with TRBJ1-1, with D perhaps TRBD1 (5 bases). Germline CDR1 and CDR2: SNHLY and FYNNEI. Between the trimmed V and J ends, which lost 6 bases and 1 base, there was a span of 6 bases. The CDR3 runs to 12 residues. In DNA form, the CDR3 reads TGTGCCAGCAGAACAGGGAACACTGAAGCTTTCTTT. It codes for CASRTGNTEAFF.

CDR3 sequence (DNA): TGTGCCATCAGTGGGTCGGGACAGGGGAACGAGCAGTACTTC. As protein: CAISGSGQGNEQYF. J is TRBJ2-7 and V is TRBV10-3; 10 nucleotides agree with TRBD1. With V trimmed by 4 bases and J by 5 bases, 5 bases remained unmatched. The CDR3 has 14 residues. Looked up from germline, CDR1 is ENHRY and CDR2 is SYGVKD.

The V and J genes are TRBV4-1 and TRBJ2-7; 8 bases line up with TRBD1. The CDR3 length is 15 residues. With 4 bases clipped from V and 3 bases from J, the junction kept 8 bases outside the gene matches. Looked up from germline, CDR1 is MGHRA and CDR2 is YSYEKL. CDR3 in DNA: TGCGCCAGCAGCCGGTTAGACAGGGGTGACTACGAGCAGTACTTC. Amino acid sequence: CASSRLDRGDYEQYF.

The chain recombines TRBV4-3 with TRBJ2-3; no reliable D call. Germline assignment: CDR1 LGHNA and CDR2 YSLEER. This CDR3 is 15 amino acids long. The ends were cut back, 0 bases at V and 0 bases at J, with 7 bases in the middle. The CDR3 DNA follows: TGCGCCAGCAGCCAAGACGGTACTAGCACAGATACGCAGTATTTT. This gives the protein CASSQDGTSTDTQYF.

The chain links TRBV5-8 to TRBJ2-5, with 8 bases fitting TRBD1. Per the germline V gene, CDR1 is SGHTS and CDR2 is YDEGEE. Trimming removed 4 bases from V and 4 bases from J; junction bases left unmatched: 3. The CDR3 loop spans 13 amino acids. The CDR3 bases are TGTGCCAGCAGCGGCACAGGGGGAGAGACCCAGTACTTC. This encodes CASSGTGGETQYF.

The V gene is TRBV5-1, the J gene TRBJ1-5, with 9 bases identical to TRBD1. This CDR3 spans 14 amino acids. The germline V gene has CDR1 SGHRS and CDR2 YFSETQ. V lost 4 bases and J lost 4; bases outside the gene matches: 3. CDR3 protein: CASSPGTGNQPQHF. CDR3 nucleotide sequence: TGCGCCAGCAGCCCCGGGACAGGGAATCAGCCCCAGCATTTT.

The V gene is TRBV5-4, the J gene TRBJ2-7, with 13 bases lining up with TRBD2. CDR1 and CDR2 (germline): SGHNT, YYREEE (reference sequence). V dropped 4 bases and J dropped 4; count of bases not matched to a gene: 5. The CDR3 length is 15 residues. CDR3 loop: CASSRGTSGTYEQYF. The CDR3 bases are TGTGCCAGCAGCAGAGGGACTAGCGGGACTTACGAGCAGTACTTC.

This clone was observed once. This chain joins TRBV2 and TRBJ2-7; 8 nucleotides match TRBD1. Germline-derived CDR1 and CDR2 are SNHLY and FYNNEI. Germline trimming cut 6 bases from V and 3 bases from J; bases unmatched to any gene: 7. This CDR3 has 14 residues. The chain's CDR3 is CASRMDRASYEQYF. CDR3 nucleotides: TGTGCCAGCAGGATGGACAGGGCGAGCTACGAGCAGTACTTC. Based on the CDR3 plus reference TRBV2 and TRBJ2-7, the full variable domain is EPEVTQTPSHQVTQMGQEVILRCVPISNHLYFYWYRQILGQKVEFLVSFYNNEISEKSEIFDDQFSVERPDGSNFTLKIRSTKLEDSAMYFCASRMDRASYEQYFGPGTRLTVT.

The CDR3 nucleotides read TGTGCCAGCAGCGTTAGCGGGTCCGGGGAGCTGTTTTTT. It encodes CASSVSGSGELFF. The gene calls are TRBV9 and TRBJ2-2; 7 bases are a match to TRBD2. From germline, CDR1 is SGDLS and CDR2 YYNGEE. This CDR3 spans 13 amino acids. The V and J ends lost 2 bases and 6 bases, in that order; junction bases with no gene match: 1.

The chain has TRBV9 and TRBJ2-7, with 7 bases that match TRBD2. Germline CDR1 is SGDLS and CDR2 is YYNGEE. This CDR3 spans 13 amino acids. V lost 0 bases and J lost 5; bases outside the gene matches: 2. The CDR3 loop reads CASSVEGGDEQYF. CDR3 DNA: TGTGCCAGCAGCGTAGAGGGAGGGGACGAGCAGTACTTC.

The rearrangement links TRBV6-1 to TRBJ1-6, with 8 positions matching TRBD1. V shed 6 bases and J 6 bases; nucleotides not matched to a gene: 7. The CDR3 has 15 amino acids. Germline CDR1 reads MNHNS; CDR2 reads SASEGT. CDR3 coding DNA: TGTGCCAGCAGGAACCGACAGGGGTTTAATTCACCCCTCCACTTT. It translates to CASRNRQGFNSPLHF.

This chain connects TRBV28 to TRBJ1-1, with 8 nucleotides matching TRBD1. CDR1 MDHEN and CDR2 SYDVKM come from the germline V gene. V was clipped by 5 bases and J by 7 bases; unmatched bases: 9. This CDR3 contains 14 residues. The CDR3 sequence is CASSSGTGLFEAFF. CDR3 bases: TGTGCCAGCAGTAGTGGGACAGGATTATTTGAAGCTTTCTTT. Full variable domain (missing parts from reference TRBV28 and TRBJ1-1): DVKVTQSSRYLVKRTGEKVFLECVQDMDHENMFWYRQDPGLGLRLIYFSYDVKMKEKGDIPEGYSVSREKKERFSLILESASTNQTSMYLCASSSGTGLFEAFFGQGTRLTVV.

Here the CDR3 reads CSVEMTVIDEQFF. The CDR3, as DNA: TGCAGCGTTGAAATGACAGTTATCGATGAGCAGTTCTTC. The V call is TRBV29-1, the J call TRBJ2-1, with a possible D match to TRBD1 (5 bases). The germline CDR1 and CDR2 sequences are SQVTM and ANQGSEA. V lost 2 bases, J lost 8 bases, and 13 bases lay in between. This CDR3 is 13 amino acids long.

The chain carries TRBV6-1 and TRBJ2-7; 7 positions match TRBD1. The V gene end was trimmed by 5 bases and the J gene end by 4 bases; junction bases not matched to a gene: 2. The CDR3 spans 12 residues. CDR1 MNHNS and CDR2 SASEGT come from the germline V gene. DNA for the CDR3: TGTGCCAGCAGTCCGACAGGGTACGAGCAGTACTTC. It yields the protein CASSPTGYEQYF.

The rearrangement joins TRBV30 to TRBJ1-2; D remains ambiguous. This CDR3 comprises 13 residues. Germline-derived CDR1 and CDR2 are GTSNPN and SVGIG (reference sequence). V lost 3 bases, J lost 4 bases, and 12 bases lay in between. The CDR3 is CAWREGALYGYTF. The CDR3 bases are TGTGCCTGGAGGGAGGGAGCCCTCTATGGCTACACCTTC.

V usage is TRBV9 and J usage is TRBJ2-7; D ambiguous. V was cut by 0 bases and J by 0 bases, with 7 bases left in between. The length of the CDR3 is 14 residues. Germline values: CDR1 SGDLS, CDR2 YYNGEE. The CDR3 DNA sequence: TGTGCCAGCAGCGTAGATTCTAGCTCCTACGAGCAGTACTTC. The encoded protein is CASSVDSSSYEQYF.

J is TRBJ2-7 and V is TRBV11-2, with 11 bases aligning to TRBD2. Losses at the gene ends were 3 bases for V and 3 bases for J; bases not matched to a gene: 7. The CDR3 has 16 amino acids. Looked up from germline, CDR1 is SGHAT and CDR2 is FQNNGV. CDR3 DNA: TGTGCCAGCAGCTTTACTAGCGGGGGAGCCTACTACGAGCAGTACTTC. It is translated as CASSFTSGGAYYEQYF.